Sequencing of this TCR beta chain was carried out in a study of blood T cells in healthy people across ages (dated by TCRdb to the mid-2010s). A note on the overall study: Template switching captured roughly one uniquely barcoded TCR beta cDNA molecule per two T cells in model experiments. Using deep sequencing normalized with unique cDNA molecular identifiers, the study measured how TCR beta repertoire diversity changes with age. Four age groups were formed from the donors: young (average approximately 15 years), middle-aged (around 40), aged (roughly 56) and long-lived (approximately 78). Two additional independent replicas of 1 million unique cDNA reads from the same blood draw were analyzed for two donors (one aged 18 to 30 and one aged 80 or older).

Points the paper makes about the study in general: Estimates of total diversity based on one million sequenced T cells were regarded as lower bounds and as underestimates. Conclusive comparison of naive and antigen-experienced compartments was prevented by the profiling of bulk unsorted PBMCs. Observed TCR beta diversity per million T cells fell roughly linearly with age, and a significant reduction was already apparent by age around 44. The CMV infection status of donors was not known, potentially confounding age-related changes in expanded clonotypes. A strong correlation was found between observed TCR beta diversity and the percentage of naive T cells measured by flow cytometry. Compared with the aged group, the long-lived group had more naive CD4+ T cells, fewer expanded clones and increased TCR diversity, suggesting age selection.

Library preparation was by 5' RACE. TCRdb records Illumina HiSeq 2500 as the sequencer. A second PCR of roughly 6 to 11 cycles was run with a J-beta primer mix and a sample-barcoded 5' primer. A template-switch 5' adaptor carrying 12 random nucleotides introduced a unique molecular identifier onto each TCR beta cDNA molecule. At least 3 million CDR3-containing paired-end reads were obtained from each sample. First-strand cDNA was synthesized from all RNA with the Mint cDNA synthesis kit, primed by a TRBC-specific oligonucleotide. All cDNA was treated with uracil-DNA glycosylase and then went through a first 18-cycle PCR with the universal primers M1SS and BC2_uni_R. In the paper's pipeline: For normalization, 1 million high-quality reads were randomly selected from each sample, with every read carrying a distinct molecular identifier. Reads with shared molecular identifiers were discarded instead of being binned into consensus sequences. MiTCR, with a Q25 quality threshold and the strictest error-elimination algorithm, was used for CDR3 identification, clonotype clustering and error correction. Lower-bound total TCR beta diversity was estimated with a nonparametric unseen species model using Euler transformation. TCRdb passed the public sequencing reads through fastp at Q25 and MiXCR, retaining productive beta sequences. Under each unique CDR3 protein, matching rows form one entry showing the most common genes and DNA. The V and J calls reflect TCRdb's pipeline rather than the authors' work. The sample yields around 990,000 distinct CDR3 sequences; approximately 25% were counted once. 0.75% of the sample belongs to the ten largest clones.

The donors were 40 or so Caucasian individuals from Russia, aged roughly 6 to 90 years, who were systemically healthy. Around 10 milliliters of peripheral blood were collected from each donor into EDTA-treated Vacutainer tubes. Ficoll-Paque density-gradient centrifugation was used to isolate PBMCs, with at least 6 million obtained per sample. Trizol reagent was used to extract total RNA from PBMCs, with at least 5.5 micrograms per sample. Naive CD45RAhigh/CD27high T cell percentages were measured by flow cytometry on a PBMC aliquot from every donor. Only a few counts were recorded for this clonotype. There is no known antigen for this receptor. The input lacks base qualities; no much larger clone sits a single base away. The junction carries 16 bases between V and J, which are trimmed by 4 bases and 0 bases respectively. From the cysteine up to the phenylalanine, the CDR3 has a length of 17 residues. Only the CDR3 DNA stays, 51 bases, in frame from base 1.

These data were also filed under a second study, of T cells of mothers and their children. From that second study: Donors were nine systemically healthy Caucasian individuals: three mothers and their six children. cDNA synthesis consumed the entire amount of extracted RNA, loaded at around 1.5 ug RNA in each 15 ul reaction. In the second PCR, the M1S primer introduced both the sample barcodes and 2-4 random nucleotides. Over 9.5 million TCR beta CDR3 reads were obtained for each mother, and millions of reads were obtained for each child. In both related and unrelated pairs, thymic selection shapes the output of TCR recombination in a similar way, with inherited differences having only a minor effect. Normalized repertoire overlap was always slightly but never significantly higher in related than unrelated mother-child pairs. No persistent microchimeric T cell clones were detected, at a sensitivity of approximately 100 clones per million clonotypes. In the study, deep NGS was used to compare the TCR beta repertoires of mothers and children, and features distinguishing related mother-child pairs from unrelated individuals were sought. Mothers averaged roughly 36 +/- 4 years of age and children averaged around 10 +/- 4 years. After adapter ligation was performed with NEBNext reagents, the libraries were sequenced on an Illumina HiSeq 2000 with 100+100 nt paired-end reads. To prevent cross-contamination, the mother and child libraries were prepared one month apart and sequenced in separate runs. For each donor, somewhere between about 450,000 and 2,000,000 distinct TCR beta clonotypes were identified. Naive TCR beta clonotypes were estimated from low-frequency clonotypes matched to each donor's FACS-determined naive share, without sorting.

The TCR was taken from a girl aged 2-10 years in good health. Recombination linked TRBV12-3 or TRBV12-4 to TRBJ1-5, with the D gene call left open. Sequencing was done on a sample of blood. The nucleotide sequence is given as TGTGCCAGCAGTTCCCCAGACGGGATATATAGCAATCAGCCCCAGCATTTT. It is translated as CASSSPDGIYSNQPQHF.